Listed here are 20 T cell receptor beta chains from one sample, sequenced in a study of STAT5B mutations in CD4+ large granular lymphocyte leukemia. Profiled with immunoSEQ multiplex PCR; TCRdb holds only in-frame clones, not every one. The table shows roughly 48,000 clones, with roughly two thirds occurring only once. Sequencing was done on a sample of CD4+ T cells from blood buffy coats. These TCRs come from a human donor in good health.

V gene TRBV20-1 combines with J gene TRBJ2-7; D perhaps matches TRBD2 (6 bases). CDR1 is DFQATT, CDR2 SNEGSKA, per germline (reference sequence). This CDR3 is 11 amino acids long. Trimming stripped 3 bases from V and 7 bases from J, with 10 bases between. DNA of the CDR3: TGCAGTGCTAGGGGACTGGGGGAGCAGTACGTC. Protein: CSARGLGEQYV.

This clone has only one observation. The J gene is TRBJ1-2, the V gene TRBV5-1; D is possibly TRBD1 (6 bases). Germline V gene lookup returns CDR1 SGHRS and CDR2 YFSETQ. Deletions cut 3 bases from V and 6 bases from J, with 12 bases between. The CDR3 totals 13 residues. The chain's CDR3 is CASSYQGQDGYTF. Here the CDR3 DNA reads TGCGCCAGCAGCTATCAGGGGCAGGATGGCTACACCTTC.

This rearrangement joins TRBV11-2 to TRBJ2-5, with 13 bases matching TRBD2. This CDR3 spans 15 amino acids. Germline CDR1 is SGHAT and CDR2 is FQNNGV. V was clipped by 3 bases and J by 5 bases; unmatched bases: 3. CDR3 coding DNA: TGTGCCAGCAGCTTTGGGACTAGCGGGGCGGAGACCCAGTACTTC. This translates into CASSFGTSGAETQYF.

The sample holds one count of this clone. The chain links TRBV29-1 to TRBJ2-1; D call uncertain. CDR1 is SQVTM, CDR2 ANQGSEA, per germline. The CDR3 totals 11 residues. Trimming pared 0 bases from V and 4 bases from J, leaving 1 base between. The CDR3 DNA follows: TGCAGCGTTGAAGATTACAATGAGCAGTTCTTC. This codes for CSVEDYNEQFF.

This rearrangement joins TRBV7-3 to TRBJ2-3, with D perhaps TRBD2 (6 bases). Germline V gene lookup returns CDR1 SGHTA and CDR2 FQGTGA. V lost 5 bases, J lost 1 base, and 13 bases lay in between. The CDR3 extends over 15 amino acids. CDR3 residues: CASSPGEVGTDTQYF. The DNA for the CDR3 is TGTGCCAGCAGCCCCGGGGAGGTTGGCACAGATACGCAGTATTTT.

V is TRBV2 and J is TRBJ2-7; TRBD1 might be the D (6 bases). Deletions cut 8 bases from V and 3 bases from J, with 14 bases between. This CDR3 contains 13 residues. CDR1 is SNHLY and CDR2 is FYNNEI in the germline V gene. In DNA, the CDR3 is TGTGCCAGCCTCCAGGGGATCCGCTACGAGCAGTACGTC. It is translated as CASLQGIRYEQYV.

The V call is TRBV5-1, the J call TRBJ1-2; no definite D call. The CDR3 sequence is 13 residues long. The germline V gene encodes CDR1 SGHRS and CDR2 YFSETQ. The V and J ends lost 1 base and 10 bases respectively, with 14 bases between them. The DNA of the CDR3 is TGCGCCAGCAGCTTGAACCCGGATGGGGACTACACCTTC. Protein sequence: CASSLNPDGDYTF.

The chain has TRBV25-1 and TRBJ2-7, with D perhaps matching TRBD2 (5 bases). Germline values: CDR1 MGHDK, CDR2 SYGVNS. This CDR3 region has 13 residues. Deletions cut 7 bases from V and 4 bases from J, with 14 bases between. CDR3 region: CASTERTSYEQYF. The CDR3 DNA is TGTGCCAGCACCGAGCGGACCTCTTACGAGCAGTACTTC.

This sequence joins TRBV2 and TRBJ2-7; D might be TRBD1 (6 bases). This CDR3 comprises 15 residues. Trimming removed 0 bases from V and 4 bases from J, with 13 bases in between. Germline V CDR1 and CDR2: SNHLY, FYNNEI. The CDR3 is CASSEALTGRYEQYF. The CDR3 DNA follows: TGTGCCAGCAGTGAAGCGCTGACAGGCCGTTACGAGCAGTACTTC.

The J gene is TRBJ2-1, the V gene TRBV6-5; 7 bases align to TRBD1. Trimming removed 6 bases from V and 2 bases from J; junction bases left unmatched: 7. The CDR3 loop spans 15 amino acids. Per germline, CDR1 MNHEY and CDR2 SVGAGI. CDR3 loop: CASRRPGTAYNEQFF. The CDR3, as DNA: TGTGCCAGCAGAAGACCCGGGACAGCCTACAATGAGCAGTTCTTC.

This clone was found a few times. This sequence joins TRBV18 and TRBJ1-3, with a tentative D call TRBD1 (6 bases). Germline V gene sequence: CDR1 KGHSH, CDR2 LQKENI. V lost 6 bases and J 2 bases, leaving 11 bases between the germline ends. The CDR3 is made up of 14 amino acids. The CDR3 region is CASSPGVTGNTIYF. The CDR3 region has the DNA TGTGCCAGCTCCCCAGGGGTCACTGGAAACACCATATATTTT.

This sequence joins TRBV7-8 and TRBJ1-1; D gene unclear. This CDR3 comprises 13 residues. V was cut by 0 bases and J by 5 bases, with 7 bases left in between. CDR1 and CDR2 (germline): SGHVS, FQNEAQ. The CDR3 loop reads CASSLAERTEAFF. The CDR3 nucleotides read TGTGCCAGCAGCTTAGCGGAACGTACTGAAGCTTTCTTT.

The rearrangement links TRBV19 to TRBJ1-5, with D possibly TRBD1 on 5 matching bases. V lost 9 bases and J 0 bases, leaving 24 bases between the germline ends. The CDR3 spans 18 residues. Germline V CDR1 and CDR2: LNHDA, SQIVND (reference sequence). The CDR3 loop is CAREKVAGIVHSNQPQHF. In DNA, the CDR3 is TGTGCCAGAGAAAAAGTGGCAGGGATCGTCCATAGCAATCAGCCCCAGCATTTT.

The chain employs TRBV6-5 and TRBJ1-2; 7 bases line up with TRBD1. J gave up 2 bases and V 3 bases, and 6 bases lay outside the gene matches. CDR3 length: 15 amino acids. The germline V gene has CDR1 MNHEY and CDR2 SVGAGI. Here the CDR3 DNA reads TGTGCCAGCAGTTATGGGACAGCCCCAAACTATGGCTACACCTTC. This encodes CASSYGTAPNYGYTF.

The V gene is TRBV5-1, the J gene TRBJ1-4; D is unresolved. Germline CDR1 and CDR2: SGHRS and YFSETQ. V lost 1 base, J lost 8 bases, and 15 bases lay in between. The CDR3 is 15 amino acids. CDR3 nucleotides: TGCGCCAGCAGCTTGTCCGGACCCCCGGACGAAAAACTGTTTTTT. This codes for CASSLSGPPDEKLFF.

The J gene is TRBJ2-7, the V gene TRBV6-5, with a weak D call TRBD1 (5 bases). The V gene's germline CDR1 is MNHEY and CDR2 SVGAGI. The CDR3 runs to 13 residues. V lost 2 bases and J lost 10, with 15 bases in between. The CDR3 DNA reads TGTGCCAGCAGTTACCTCCCCCAGGGCCCACAGTACGTC. Its translation: CASSYLPQGPQYV.

The V and J genes are TRBV7-2 and TRBJ2-7; D is ambiguous. CDR3 length equals 15 residues. Trimming removed 2 bases at V and 2 bases at J, with 13 bases between. CDR1 is SGHTA, CDR2 FQGNSA, per germline. The CDR3 protein is CASSLSAVYAYEQYF. The CDR3 bases are TGTGCCAGCAGCTTAAGTGCCGTTTATGCCTACGAGCAGTACTTC.

V is TRBV10-3 and J is TRBJ2-5; D gene uncertain. This CDR3 is built from 13 residues. Trimming shortened V by 0 bases and J by 4 bases, and 6 bases separated the two germline ends. Per the germline V gene, CDR1 is ENHRY and CDR2 is SYGVKD. The CDR3 DNA reads TGTGCCATCAGTGAGTCTGGCGGAGAGACCCAGTACTTC. Translation gives CAISESGGETQYF.

This chain uses TRBV2 with TRBJ2-2, with TRBD2 matching 11 bases. In germline, CDR1 is SNHLY, CDR2 FYNNEI. This CDR3 has 16 amino acids. V shed 4 bases, J shed 4 bases, and the junction held 5 bases outside the gene matches. The CDR3 DNA is TGTGCCAGCAGTGGCACTAGCGGGGGACCCACCGGGGAGCTGTTTTTT. Residues: CASSGTSGGPTGELFF.

This chain connects TRBV15 to TRBJ2-3; TRBD2 matches at 7 bases. Germline V CDR1 and CDR2: LNHNV, YYDKDF (reference sequence). The CDR3 is 16 amino acids. V shed 0 bases and J 3 bases; nucleotides not matched to a gene: 6. In nucleotides, the CDR3 is TGTGCCACCAGCAGAGATATCCTAGCGGCTACAGATACGCAGTATTTT. It codes for CATSRDILAATDTQYF.